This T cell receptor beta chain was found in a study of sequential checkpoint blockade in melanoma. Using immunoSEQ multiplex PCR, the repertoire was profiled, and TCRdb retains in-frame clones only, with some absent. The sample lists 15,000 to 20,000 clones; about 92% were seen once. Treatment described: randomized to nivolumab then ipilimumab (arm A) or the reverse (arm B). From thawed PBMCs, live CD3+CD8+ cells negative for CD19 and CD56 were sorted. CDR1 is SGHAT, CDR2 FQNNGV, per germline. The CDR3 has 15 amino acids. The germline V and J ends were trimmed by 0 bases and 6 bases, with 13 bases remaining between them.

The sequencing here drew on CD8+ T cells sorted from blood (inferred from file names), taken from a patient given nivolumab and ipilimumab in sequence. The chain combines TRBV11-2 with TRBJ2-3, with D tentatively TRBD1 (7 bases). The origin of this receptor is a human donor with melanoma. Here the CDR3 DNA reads TGTGCCAGCAGCTTAGACGGCAGGGGGGCCGATACGCAGTATTTT. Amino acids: CASSLDGRGADTQYF.